Listed below are T cell receptor beta chains from one sample, sequenced in a study of shared clonotypes between healthy human individuals. The table came from immunoSEQ multiplex PCR; TCRdb's copy has only in-frame clones and leaves some out. The sample lists some 2 million clones, approximately 94% occurring once. Sequenced: naive CD8+ T cells sorted from blood. These TCRs come from a young man in good health. Each CDR3 is given with its conserved first and last residue. D genes are given only for firm matches. The size field is filled for only some rows; it gives once, few, many or a size class.

clone size | D gene | J gene | V gene | CDR3 DNA | CDR3 protein
few | TRBD1 | TRBJ1-5 | TRBV7-9 | TGTGCCAGCAGCTCCGGACAGGGCGGACAGCCCCAGCATTTT | CASSSGQGGQPQHF
- | - | TRBJ2-3 | TRBV9 | TGTGCCAGCAGCCCCACGGGGGGCCTACCTAGCACAGATACGCAGTATTTT | CASSPTGGLPSTDTQYF
- | TRBD1 | TRBJ1-3 | TRBV4-1 | TGCGCCAGCACGACAGGGATGACTGGAAACACCATATATTTT | CASTTGMTGNTIYF
- | TRBD1 | TRBJ1-2 | TRBV6-4 | TGTGCCAGCAGTGAGGGGACAGGGGCGGAAACTGGCTACACCTTC | CASSEGTGAETGYTF
- | - | TRBJ2-7 | TRBV10-3 | TGTGCCCCCACTGGCGCCAGGACTCCCCGATCCTACGAGCAGTACTTC | CAPTGARTPRSYEQYF
- | TRBD1 | TRBJ1-5 | TRBV5-6 | TGTGCCAGCAGCTACGGACAGGGCGGACAGCCCCAGCATTTT | CASSYGQGGQPQHF
- | TRBD2 | TRBJ2-2 | TRBV13 | TGTGCCAGCAGCTTCAAAGGACTAGCGGCGGAGGACGGGGAGCTGTTTTTT | CASSFKGLAAEDGELFF
- | - | TRBJ1-2 | TRBV5-4 | TGTGCCAGCAGCGCCGGGCAGGGTACCTATGGCTACACCTTC | CASSAGQGTYGYTF
once | TRBD1 | TRBJ1-3 | TRBV10-3 | TGTGCCATCAGTGACAGGGGGCCTGGAAACACCATATATTTT | CAISDRGPGNTIYF
- | - | TRBJ1-1 | TRBV19 | TGTGCCAGTAGTATATTAGGTTGGGGGGACACTGAAGCTTTCTTT | CASSILGWGDTEAFF
- | - | TRBJ2-7 | TRBV6-1 | TGTGCCAGCAGACTTACCAATGCCTACGAGCAGTACTTC | CASRLTNAYEQYF
- | TRBD2 | TRBJ2-1 | TRBV5-6 | TGTGCCAGCAGCCATTGGGCGGGAGGGCCCGGTAATGAGCAGTTCTTC | CASSHWAGGPGNEQFF
- | - | TRBJ1-6 | TRBV10-3 | TGTGCCATCAGTGAGTCGGCGGAGGGGGAATCACCCCTCCACTTT | CAISESAEGESPLHF
- | - | TRBJ1-1 | TRBV6-1 | TGTGCCAGCAGTGGGAAGACAGCGCCCGATGCCGCGGAAGCTTTCTTT | CASSGKTAPDAAEAFF
- | - | TRBJ2-1 | TRBV27 | TGCGCGGCAGGACCCTCCTACAATGAGCAGTTCTTC | CAAGPSYNEQFF
- | TRBD2 | TRBJ2-1 | TRBV4-1 | TGCGCCAGCAGCTCTCGGACTAGCGGGAGTACCAATGAGCAGTTCTTC | CASSSRTSGSTNEQFF
- | - | TRBJ1-2 | TRBV29-1 | TGCAGCGAAAACTCCCGGGCGGGAGGCTACACCTTC | CSENSRAGGYTF
- | - | TRBJ2-2 | TRBV10-3 | TGTGCCATCGGGGCCGTTCTGACCGGGGAGCTGTTTTTT | CAIGAVLTGELFF
once | - | TRBJ2-4 | TRBV4-3 | TGCGCCAGCAGCCAAGAGAGGGTGACGTGGGTTGGACACATTCAGTACTTC | CASSQERVTWVGHIQYF
- | - | TRBJ2-7 | TRBV28 | TGTGCCAGCAGGACAGGTTCCTACGAGCAGTACTTC | CASRTGSYEQYF
- | - | TRBJ2-7 | TRBV6-1 | TGTGCCAGCAGGGCCAGGGGAGGAGGCTCCTACGAGCAGTACTTC | CASRARGGGSYEQYF
- | - | TRBJ2-3 | TRBV11-2 | TGTGCCAGCAGCTTGGGGGGGGCCTCCACAGATACGCAGTATTTT | CASSLGGASTDTQYF
- | TRBD1 | TRBJ1-5 | TRBV10-3 | TGTGCCATCATAGTAAGGGGACAGGGGGTGGGCAATCAGCCCCAGCATTTT | CAIIVRGQGVGNQPQHF
- | - | TRBJ2-1 | TRBV11-3 | TGTGCCAGCAGCTTAGTTGGCGAGAACAATGAGCAGTTCTTC | CASSLVGENNEQFF
- | - | TRBJ1-1 | TRBV6-1 | TGTGCCAGCACCCTAAACGGGGAGTTGGTCACTGAAGCTTTCTTT | CASTLNGELVTEAFF
- | TRBD2 | TRBJ2-7 | TRBV7-8 | TGTGCCAGCAGCTCTTCGGGTAGCGGGGGGCATGAGCAGTACTTC | CASSSSGSGGHEQYF
once | TRBD1 | TRBJ1-4 | TRBV7-9 | TGTGCCAGCAGCGGACCGGGACAGGGATATGAAAAACTGTTTTTT | CASSGPGQGYEKLFF
- | TRBD1 | TRBJ2-7 | TRBV2 | TGTGCCAGCAGTGATCCCAGGGACAGCAGAACCTACGAGCAGTACTTC | CASSDPRDSRTYEQYF
- | TRBD1 | TRBJ2-4 | TRBV7-9 | TGTGCCAGCAGCGCGCGCCTGGGACAGGCAAAAAACATTCAGTACTTC | CASSARLGQAKNIQYF
- | - | TRBJ1-5 | TRBV10-1 | TGCGCCAGCAGTGAGTTGAAGGCCCGTACAGGGAGGCATCAGCCCCAGCATTTT | CASSELKARTGRHQPQHF